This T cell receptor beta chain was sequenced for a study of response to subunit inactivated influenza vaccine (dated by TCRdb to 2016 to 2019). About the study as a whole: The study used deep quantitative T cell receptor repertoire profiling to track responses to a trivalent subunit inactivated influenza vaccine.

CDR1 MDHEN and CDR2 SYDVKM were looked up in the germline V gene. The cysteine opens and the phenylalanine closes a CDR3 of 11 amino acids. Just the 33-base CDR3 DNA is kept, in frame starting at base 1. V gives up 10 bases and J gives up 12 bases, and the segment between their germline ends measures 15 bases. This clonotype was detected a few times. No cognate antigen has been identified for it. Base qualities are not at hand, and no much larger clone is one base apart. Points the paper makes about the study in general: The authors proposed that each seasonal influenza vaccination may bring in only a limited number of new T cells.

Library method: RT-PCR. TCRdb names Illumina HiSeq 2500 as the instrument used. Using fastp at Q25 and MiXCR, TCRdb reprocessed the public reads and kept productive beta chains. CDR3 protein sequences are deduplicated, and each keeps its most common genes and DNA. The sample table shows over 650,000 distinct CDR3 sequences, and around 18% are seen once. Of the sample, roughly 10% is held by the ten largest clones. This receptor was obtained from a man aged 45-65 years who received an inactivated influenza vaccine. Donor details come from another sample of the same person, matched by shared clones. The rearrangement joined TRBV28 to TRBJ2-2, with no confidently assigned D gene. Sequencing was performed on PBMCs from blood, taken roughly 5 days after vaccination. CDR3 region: CATSPLEQLFF. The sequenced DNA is TGTGCCACCAGCCCACTGGAACAGCTGTTTTTT.